The subject of this entry is one T cell receptor (beta chain). Its antigen remains undetermined. No base quality information exists; no much larger clone differs at one position. Separate from the approximately 690-subject first cohort, the validation cohort of 90 to 150 subjects was the group to which the donors belonged. The library was prepared using the immunoSEQ multiplex PCR assay. On the authors' methods: A statistical classification framework was built to diagnose cytomegalovirus status from the catalog of TCR beta chain sequences. TCRdb took this table from immuneACCESS and kept in-frame rearrangements with V and J called. Such tables lack part of the clones; where checked against another copy, unresolved V genes explain under half of the gap, and the rest is unexplained. That table gives V, J and clone size, and the DNA gave D and trimming. The sample includes some 90,000 clones, with around 96% observed a single time. The top ten clones comprise roughly 0.8% of the sample.

CDR1 and CDR2, per the germline V gene (reference sequence), are SEHNR and FQNEAQ. The CDR3 numbers 15 residues from cysteine through phenylalanine. The DNA shown is the 45-base CDR3, in frame from base 1. Trimming removed 2 bases from V and 2 bases from J, leaving 11 bases between the germline ends. The data stem from a study of cytomegalovirus exposure and HLA in healthy donors (dated by TCRdb to about 2017). Regarding the research as a whole: According to a later analysis, the 100 to 150 validation repertoires were produced on the same platform as the 680 or so repertoires of the first cohort. The study combined high-throughput TCR immunosequencing, statistical association of individual TCRs with disease status, and machine learning to predict cytomegalovirus infection status. The study aimed to test whether cataloging public T cell receptors could reveal signatures of past pathogen exposure. In addition to the first cohort of 650 to 800 subjects, a separate validation cohort of approximately 130 different subjects was used. The paper as a whole reports these results and caveats: In both the original and validation cohorts, the classifier was reported to diagnose cytomegalovirus status with high specificity and sensitivity. In vitro tests confirmed that a few of the cytomegalovirus-associated TCR beta chains recognize cytomegalovirus antigens. Across donors, most TCR sequences were observed very rarely, whereas some public TCRs were present in many individuals. The study listed 150 to 200 TCR beta chains as associated with cytomegalovirus. A later analysis found that TCRs clustered in the first cohort also tended to co-occur in the roughly 120 validation repertoires, with more than 90% of cluster scores above 0. A later analysis had no HLA typing for the validation cohort, so co-occurrence there was scored across all 110 or so repertoires. The authors suggested that the approach could potentially be generalized to other disease states and immunological phenotypes.

This TCR came from a man younger than 35 in good health and CMV-seronegative. The sequenced material came from PBMCs. The sequence is built from TRBV7-9 and TRBJ2-3; a tentative D match to TRBD2 spans 6 bases. The CDR3 in this case is CASSLTGSPTDTQYF. The bases are TGTGCCAGCAGCTTAACCGGGAGTCCCACAGATACGCAGTATTTT. Outside the CDR3, residues come from the reference TRBV7-9 and TRBJ2-3 proteins, so the full variable domain is: DTGVSQNPRHKITKRGQNVTFRCDPISEHNRLYWYRQTLGQGPEFLTYFQNEAQLEKSRLLSDRFSAERPKGSFSTLEIQRTEQGDSAMYLCASSLTGSPTDTQYFGPGTRLTVL.